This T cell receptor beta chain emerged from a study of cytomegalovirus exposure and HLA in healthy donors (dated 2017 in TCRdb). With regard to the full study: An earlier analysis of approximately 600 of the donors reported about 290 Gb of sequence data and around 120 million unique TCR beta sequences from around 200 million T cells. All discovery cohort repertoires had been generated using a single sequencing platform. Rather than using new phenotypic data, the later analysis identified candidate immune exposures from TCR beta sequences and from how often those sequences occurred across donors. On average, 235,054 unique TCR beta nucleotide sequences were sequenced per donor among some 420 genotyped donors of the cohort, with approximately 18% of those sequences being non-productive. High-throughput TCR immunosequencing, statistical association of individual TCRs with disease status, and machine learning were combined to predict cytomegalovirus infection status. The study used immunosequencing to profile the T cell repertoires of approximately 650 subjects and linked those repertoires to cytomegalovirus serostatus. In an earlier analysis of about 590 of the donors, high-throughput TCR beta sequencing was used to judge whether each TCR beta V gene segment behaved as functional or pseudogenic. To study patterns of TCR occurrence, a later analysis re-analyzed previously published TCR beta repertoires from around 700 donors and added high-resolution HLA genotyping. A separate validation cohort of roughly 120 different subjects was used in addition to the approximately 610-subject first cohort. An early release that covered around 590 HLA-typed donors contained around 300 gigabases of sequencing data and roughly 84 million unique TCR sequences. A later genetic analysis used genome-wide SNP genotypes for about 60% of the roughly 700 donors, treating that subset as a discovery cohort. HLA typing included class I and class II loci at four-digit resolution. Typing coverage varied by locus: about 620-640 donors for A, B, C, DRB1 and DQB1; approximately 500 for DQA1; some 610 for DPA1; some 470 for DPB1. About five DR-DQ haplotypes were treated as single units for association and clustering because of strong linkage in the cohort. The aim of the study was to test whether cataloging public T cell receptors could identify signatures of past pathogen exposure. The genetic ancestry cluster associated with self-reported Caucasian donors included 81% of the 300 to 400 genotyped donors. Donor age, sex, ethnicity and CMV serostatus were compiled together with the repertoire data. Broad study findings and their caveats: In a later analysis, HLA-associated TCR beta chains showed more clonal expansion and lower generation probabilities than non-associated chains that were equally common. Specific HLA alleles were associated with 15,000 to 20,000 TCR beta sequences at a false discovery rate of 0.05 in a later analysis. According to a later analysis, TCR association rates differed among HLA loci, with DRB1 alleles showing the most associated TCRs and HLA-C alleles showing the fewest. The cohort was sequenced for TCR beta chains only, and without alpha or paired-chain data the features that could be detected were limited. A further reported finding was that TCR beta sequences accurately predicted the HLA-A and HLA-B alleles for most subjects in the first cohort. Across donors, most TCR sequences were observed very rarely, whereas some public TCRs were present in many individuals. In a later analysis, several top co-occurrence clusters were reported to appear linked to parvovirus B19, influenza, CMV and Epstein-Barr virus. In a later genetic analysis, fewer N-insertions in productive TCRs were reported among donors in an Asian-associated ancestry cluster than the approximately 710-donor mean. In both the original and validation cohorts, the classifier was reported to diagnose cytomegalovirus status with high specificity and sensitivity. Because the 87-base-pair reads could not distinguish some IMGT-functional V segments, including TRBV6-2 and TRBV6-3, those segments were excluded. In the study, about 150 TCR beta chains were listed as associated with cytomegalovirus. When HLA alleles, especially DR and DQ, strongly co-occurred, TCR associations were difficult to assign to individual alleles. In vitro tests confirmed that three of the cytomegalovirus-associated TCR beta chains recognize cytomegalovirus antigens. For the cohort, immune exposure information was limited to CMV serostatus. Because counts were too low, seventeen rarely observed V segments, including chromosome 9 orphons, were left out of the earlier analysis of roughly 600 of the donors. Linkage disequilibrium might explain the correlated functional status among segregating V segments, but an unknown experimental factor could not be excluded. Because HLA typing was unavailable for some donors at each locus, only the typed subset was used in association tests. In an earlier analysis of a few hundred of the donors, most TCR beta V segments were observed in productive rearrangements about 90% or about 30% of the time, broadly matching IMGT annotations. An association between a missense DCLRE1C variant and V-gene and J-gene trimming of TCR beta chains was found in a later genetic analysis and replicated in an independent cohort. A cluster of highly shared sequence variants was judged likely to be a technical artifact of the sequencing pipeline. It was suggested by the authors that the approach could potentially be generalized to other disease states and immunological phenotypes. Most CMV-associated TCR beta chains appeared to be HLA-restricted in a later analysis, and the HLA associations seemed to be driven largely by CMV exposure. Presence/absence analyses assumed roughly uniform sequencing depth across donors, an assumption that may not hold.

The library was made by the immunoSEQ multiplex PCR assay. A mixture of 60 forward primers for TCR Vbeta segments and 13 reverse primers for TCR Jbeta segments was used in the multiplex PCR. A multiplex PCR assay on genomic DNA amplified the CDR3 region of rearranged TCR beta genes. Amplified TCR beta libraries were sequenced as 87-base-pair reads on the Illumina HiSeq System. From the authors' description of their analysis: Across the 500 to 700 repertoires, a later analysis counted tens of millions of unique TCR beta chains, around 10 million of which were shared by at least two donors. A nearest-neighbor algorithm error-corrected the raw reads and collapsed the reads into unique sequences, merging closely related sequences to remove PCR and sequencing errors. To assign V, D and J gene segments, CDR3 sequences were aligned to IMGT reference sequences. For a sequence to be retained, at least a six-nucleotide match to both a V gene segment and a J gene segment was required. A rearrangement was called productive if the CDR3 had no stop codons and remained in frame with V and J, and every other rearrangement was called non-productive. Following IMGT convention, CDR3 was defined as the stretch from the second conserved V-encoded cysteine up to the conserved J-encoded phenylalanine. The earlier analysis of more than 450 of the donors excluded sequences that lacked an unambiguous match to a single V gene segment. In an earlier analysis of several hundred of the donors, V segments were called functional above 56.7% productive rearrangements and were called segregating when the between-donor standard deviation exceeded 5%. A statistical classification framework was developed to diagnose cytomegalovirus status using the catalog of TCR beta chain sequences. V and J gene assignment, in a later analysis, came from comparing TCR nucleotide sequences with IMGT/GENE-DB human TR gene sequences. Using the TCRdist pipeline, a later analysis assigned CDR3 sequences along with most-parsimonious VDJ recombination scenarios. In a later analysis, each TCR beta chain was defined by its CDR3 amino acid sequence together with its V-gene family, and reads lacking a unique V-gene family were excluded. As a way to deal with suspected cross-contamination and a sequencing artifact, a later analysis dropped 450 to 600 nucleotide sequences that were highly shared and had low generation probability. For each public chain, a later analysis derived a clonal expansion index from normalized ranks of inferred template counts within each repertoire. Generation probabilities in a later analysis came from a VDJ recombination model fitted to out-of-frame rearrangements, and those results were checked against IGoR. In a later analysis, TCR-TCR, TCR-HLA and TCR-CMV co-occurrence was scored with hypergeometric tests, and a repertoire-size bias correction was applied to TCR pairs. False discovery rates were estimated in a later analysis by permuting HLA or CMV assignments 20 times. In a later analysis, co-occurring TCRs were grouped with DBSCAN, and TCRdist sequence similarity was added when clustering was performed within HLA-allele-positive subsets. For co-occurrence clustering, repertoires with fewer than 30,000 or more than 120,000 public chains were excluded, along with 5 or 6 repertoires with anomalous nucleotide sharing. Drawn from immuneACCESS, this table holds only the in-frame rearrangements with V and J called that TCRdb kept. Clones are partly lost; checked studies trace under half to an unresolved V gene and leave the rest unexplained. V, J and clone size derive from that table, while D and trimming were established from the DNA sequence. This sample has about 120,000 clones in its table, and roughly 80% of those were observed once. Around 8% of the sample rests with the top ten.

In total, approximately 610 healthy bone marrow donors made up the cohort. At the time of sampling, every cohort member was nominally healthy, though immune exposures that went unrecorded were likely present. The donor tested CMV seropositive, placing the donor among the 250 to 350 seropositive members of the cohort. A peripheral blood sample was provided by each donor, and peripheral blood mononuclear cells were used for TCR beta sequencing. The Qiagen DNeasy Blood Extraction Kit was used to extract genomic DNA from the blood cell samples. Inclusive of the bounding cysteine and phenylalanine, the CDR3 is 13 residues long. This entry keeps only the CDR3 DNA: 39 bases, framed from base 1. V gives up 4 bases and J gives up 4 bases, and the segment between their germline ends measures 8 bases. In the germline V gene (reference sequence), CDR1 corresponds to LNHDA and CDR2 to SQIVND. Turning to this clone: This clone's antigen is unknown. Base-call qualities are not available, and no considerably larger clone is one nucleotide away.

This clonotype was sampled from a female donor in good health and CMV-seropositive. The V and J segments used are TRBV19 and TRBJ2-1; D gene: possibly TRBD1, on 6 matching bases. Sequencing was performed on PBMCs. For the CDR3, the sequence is CASSTTGYNEQFF. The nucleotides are TGTGCCAGTAGTACCACAGGGTACAATGAGCAGTTCTTC.